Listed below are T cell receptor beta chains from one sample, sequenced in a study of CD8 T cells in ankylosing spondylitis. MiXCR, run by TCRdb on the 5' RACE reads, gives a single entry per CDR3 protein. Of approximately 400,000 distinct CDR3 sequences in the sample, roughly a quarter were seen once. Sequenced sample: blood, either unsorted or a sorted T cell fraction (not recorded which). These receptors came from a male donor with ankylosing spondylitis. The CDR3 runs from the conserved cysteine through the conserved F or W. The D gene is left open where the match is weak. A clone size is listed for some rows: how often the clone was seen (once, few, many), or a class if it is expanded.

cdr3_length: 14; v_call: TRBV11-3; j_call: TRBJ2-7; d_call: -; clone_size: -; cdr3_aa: CASSSQGRSYEQYF; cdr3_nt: TGTGCCAGCAGCTCCCAGGGCAGGTCCTACGAGCAGTACTTC
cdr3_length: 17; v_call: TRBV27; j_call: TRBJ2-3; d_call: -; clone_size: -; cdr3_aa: CASSPIGGRLSTDTQYF; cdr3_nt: TGTGCCAGCAGTCCCATAGGAGGTCGCTTGAGCACAGATACGCAGTATTTT
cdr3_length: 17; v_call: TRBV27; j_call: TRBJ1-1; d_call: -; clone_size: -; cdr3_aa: CASSYVVGGPRDTEAFF; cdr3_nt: TGTGCCAGCAGTTACGTTGTGGGTGGGCCCCGGGACACTGAAGCTTTCTTT
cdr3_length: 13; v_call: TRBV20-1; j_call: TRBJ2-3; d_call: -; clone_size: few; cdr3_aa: CSAYGPNTDTQYF; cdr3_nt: TGCAGTGCTTACGGGCCTAACACAGATACGCAGTATTTT
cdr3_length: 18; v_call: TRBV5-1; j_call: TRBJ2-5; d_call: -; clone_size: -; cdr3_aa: CASSFKGGVGRNQETQYF; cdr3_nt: TGCGCCAGCAGCTTTAAGGGGGGCGTCGGGAGAAACCAAGAGACCCAGTACTTC
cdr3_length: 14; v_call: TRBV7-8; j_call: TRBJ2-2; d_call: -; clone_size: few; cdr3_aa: CASSAGTDTGELFF; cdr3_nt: TGTGCCAGCAGCGCCGGGACGGACACCGGGGAGCTGTTTTTT
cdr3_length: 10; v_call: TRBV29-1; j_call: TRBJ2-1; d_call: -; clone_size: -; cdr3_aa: CSVGSNEQFF; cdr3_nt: TGCAGCGTTGGATCCAATGAGCAGTTCTTC
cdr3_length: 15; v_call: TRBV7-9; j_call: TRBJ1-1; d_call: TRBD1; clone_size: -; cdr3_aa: CASKSLQGARTEAFF; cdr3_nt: TGTGCCAGCAAATCCCTACAGGGGGCTCGGACTGAAGCTTTCTTT
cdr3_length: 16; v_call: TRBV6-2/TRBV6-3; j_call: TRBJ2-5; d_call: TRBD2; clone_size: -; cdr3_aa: CASSPIAGRLQETQYF; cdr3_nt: TGTGCCAGCAGCCCTATAGCGGGCCGTCTCCAAGAGACCCAGTACTTC
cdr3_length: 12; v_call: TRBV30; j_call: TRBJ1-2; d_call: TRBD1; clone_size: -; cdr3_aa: CAWSGTGDGYTF; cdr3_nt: TGTGCCTGGAGTGGGACAGGTGATGGCTACACCTTC
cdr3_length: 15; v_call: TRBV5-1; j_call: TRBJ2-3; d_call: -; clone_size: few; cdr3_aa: CASSLVGQLTDTQYF; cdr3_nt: TGCGCCAGCAGCTTGGTTGGACAGCTCACAGATACGCAGTATTTT
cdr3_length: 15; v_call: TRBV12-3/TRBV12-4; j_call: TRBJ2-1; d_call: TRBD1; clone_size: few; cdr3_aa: CASSLAGQGRNEQFF; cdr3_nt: TGTGCCAGCAGTTTAGCGGGACAGGGGAGGAATGAGCAGTTCTTC
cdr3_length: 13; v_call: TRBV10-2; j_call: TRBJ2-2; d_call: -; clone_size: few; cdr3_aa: CASRLGSTGELFF; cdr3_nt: TGCGCCAGCCGGCTAGGCTCAACCGGGGAGCTGTTTTTT
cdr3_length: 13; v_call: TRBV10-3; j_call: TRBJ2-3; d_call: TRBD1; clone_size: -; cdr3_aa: CAARDRDTDTQYF; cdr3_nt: TGTGCCGCCCGGGACAGGGACACAGATACGCAGTATTTT
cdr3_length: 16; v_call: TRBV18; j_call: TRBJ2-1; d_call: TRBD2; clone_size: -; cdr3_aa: CASSPPASGRPDEQFF; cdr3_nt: TGTGCCAGCTCACCACCGGCTAGCGGGAGGCCCGATGAGCAGTTCTTC
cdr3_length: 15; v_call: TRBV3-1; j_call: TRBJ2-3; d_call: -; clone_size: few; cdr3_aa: CASSPRDTSTDTQYF; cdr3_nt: TGTGCCAGCAGCCCTCGGGACACCAGCACAGATACGCAGTATTTT
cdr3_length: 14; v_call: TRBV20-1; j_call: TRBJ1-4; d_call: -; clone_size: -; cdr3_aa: CGTTGGGNNEKLFF; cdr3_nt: TGCGGAACTACTGGGGGGGGGAATAATGAAAAACTGTTTTTT
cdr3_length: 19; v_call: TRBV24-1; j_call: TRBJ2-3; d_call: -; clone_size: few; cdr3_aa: CATSGARRGGGSSTDTQYF; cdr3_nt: TGTGCCACCAGTGGGGCGAGGAGGGGAGGAGGTTCTAGCACAGATACGCAGTATTTT
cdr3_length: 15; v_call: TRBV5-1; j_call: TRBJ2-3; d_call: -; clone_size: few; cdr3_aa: CASSPGQTSTDTQYF; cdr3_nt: TGCGCCAGCAGCCCCGGACAGACTAGCACAGATACGCAGTATTTT
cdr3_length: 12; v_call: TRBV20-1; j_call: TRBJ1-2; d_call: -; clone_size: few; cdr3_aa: CSASGQSYGYTF; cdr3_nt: TGCAGTGCTAGCGGCCAGTCCTATGGCTACACCTTC
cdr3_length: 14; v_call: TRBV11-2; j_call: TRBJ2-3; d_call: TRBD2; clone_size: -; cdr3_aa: CASSSGGLADTQYF; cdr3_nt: TGTGCCAGCAGCTCCGGGGGGTTGGCAGATACGCAGTATTTT
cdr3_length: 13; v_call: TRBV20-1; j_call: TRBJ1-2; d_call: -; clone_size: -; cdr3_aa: CSARTEWDYGYTF; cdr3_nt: TGCAGTGCTAGGACGGAGTGGGACTATGGCTACACCTTC
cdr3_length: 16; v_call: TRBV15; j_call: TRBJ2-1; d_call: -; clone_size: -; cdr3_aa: CATSRWGGGQNNEQFF; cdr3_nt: TGTGCCACCAGCAGGTGGGGAGGGGGCCAGAACAATGAGCAGTTCTTC
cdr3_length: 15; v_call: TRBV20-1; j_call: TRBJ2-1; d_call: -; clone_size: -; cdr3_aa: CSAFLWDKGINEQFF; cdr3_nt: TGCAGTGCCTTCCTTTGGGACAAGGGGATAAATGAGCAGTTCTTC
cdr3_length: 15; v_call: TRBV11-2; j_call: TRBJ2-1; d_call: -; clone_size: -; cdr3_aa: CASSLDWLGGNEQFF; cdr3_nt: TGTGCCAGCAGCTTAGATTGGTTAGGAGGCAATGAGCAGTTCTTC
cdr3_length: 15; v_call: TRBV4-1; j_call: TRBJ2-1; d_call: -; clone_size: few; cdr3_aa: CASSRGELGGNEQFF; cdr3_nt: TGCGCCAGCAGCCGTGGGGAGTTGGGAGGAAATGAGCAGTTCTTC
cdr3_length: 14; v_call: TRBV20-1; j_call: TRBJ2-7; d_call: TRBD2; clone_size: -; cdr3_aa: CSAHSGGGTYEQYF; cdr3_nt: TGCAGTGCCCATAGCGGGGGAGGGACCTACGAGCAGTACTTC
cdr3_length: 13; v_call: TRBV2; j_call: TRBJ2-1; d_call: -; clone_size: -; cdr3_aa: CASSRTEYNEQFF; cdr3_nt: TGTGCCAGCAGCCGGACTGAATACAATGAGCAGTTCTTC
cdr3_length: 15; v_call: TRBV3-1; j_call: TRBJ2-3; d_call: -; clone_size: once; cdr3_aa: CASSQGSNPTDTQYF; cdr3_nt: TGTGCCAGCAGCCAAGGATCGAACCCCACAGATACGCAGTATTTT
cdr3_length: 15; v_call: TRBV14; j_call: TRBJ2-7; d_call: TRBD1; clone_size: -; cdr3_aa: CASRGQGTTSYEQYF; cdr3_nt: TGTGCCAGCCGGGGACAGGGGACGACCTCCTACGAGCAGTACTTC
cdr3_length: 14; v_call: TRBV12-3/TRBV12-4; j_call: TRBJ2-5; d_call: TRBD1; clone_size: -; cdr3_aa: CASSFWDRQETQYF; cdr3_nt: TGTGCCAGCAGTTTTTGGGACAGACAAGAGACCCAGTACTTC
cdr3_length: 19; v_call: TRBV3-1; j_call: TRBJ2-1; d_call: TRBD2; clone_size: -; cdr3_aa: CASSQVETSGTSSYNEQFF; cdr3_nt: TGTGCCAGCAGCCAAGTCGAGACTAGCGGGACGAGCTCCTACAATGAGCAGTTCTTC
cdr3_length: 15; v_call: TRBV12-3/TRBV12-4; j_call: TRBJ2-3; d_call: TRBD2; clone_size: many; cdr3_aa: CASRKHREGTDTQYF; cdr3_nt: TGTGCCAGCAGAAAACACCGGGAGGGCACAGATACGCAGTATTTT
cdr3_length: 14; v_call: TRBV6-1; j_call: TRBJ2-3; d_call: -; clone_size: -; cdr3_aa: CASGEAGSTDTQYF; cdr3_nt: TGTGCCAGCGGCGAAGCGGGTAGCACAGATACGCAGTATTTT
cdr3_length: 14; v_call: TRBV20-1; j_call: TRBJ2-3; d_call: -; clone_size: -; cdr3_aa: CSARAAPSTDTQYF; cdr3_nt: TGCAGTGCTCGCGCAGCCCCTAGCACAGATACGCAGTATTTT
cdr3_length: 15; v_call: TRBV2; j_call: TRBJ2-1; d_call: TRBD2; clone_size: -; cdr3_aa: CASKERTSGDNEQFF; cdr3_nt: TGTGCCAGCAAGGAGAGGACTAGCGGGGACAATGAGCAGTTCTTC
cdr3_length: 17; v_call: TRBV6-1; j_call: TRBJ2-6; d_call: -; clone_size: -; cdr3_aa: CASSVTRFSSGANVLTF; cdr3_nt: TGTGCCAGCAGTGTGACACGGTTTAGCTCTGGGGCCAACGTCCTGACTTTC
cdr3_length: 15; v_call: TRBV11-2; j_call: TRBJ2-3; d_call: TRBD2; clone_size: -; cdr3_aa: CASSFGAGVTDTQYF; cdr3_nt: TGTGCCAGCAGCTTCGGAGCGGGAGTCACAGATACGCAGTATTTT
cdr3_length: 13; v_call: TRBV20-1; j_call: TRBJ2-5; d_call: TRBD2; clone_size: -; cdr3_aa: CSFTSGEQETQYF; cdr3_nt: TGCAGTTTCACTAGCGGAGAACAAGAGACCCAGTACTTC
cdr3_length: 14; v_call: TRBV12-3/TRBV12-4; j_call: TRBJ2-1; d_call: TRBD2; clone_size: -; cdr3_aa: CASSFTSGRVEQFF; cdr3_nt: TGTGCCAGCAGTTTTACTAGCGGGAGGGTTGAGCAGTTCTTC
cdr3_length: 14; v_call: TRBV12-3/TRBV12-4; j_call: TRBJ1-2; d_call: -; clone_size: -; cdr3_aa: CASRFRDTNYGYTF; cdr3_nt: TGTGCCAGCAGATTCCGGGACACAAACTATGGCTACACCTTC
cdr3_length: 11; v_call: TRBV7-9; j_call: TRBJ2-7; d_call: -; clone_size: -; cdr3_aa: CASSHPGEQYF; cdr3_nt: TGTGCCAGCAGCCATCCCGGCGAGCAGTACTTC